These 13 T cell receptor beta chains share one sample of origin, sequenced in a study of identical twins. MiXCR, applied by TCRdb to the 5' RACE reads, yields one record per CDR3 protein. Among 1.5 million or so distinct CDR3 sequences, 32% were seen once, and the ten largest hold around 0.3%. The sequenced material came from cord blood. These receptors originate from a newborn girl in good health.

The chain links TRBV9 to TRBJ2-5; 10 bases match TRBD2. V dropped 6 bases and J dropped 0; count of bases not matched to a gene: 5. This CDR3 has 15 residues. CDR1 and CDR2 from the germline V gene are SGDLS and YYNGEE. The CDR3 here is CASTRSGGYQETQYF. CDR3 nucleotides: TGTGCCAGCACCCGTAGCGGGGGGTACCAAGAGACCCAGTACTTC.

CDR3 in amino acids: CASSLFPPRGGTVNEKLFF. In DNA form, the CDR3 reads TGTGCCAGCAGTTTATTCCCACCTCGTGGCGGGACAGTTAATGAAAAACTGTTTTTT. The chain recombines TRBV27 with TRBJ1-4, with 7 bases identical to TRBD1. J was trimmed by 4 bases and V by 1 base; bases with no gene match: 15. The CDR3 extends over 19 amino acids. Looked up from germline, CDR1 is MNHEY and CDR2 is SMNVEV (reference sequence).

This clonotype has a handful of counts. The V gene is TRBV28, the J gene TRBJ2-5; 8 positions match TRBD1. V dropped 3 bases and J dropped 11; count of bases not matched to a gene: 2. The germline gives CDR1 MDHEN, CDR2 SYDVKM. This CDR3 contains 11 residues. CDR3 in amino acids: CASSLRTGQYF. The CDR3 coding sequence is TGTGCCAGCAGTTTGCGGACAGGGCAGTACTTC.

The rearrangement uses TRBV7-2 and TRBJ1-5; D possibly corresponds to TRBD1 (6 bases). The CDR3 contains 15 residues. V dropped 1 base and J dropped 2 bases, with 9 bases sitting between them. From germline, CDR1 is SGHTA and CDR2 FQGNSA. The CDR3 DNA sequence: TGTGCCAGCAGCTTAGAGAGACAGGGCAATCAGCCCCAGCATTTT. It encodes CASSLERQGNQPQHF.

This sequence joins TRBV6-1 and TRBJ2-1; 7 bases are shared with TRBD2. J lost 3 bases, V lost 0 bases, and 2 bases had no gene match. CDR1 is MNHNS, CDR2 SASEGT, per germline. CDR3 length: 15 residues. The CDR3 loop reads CASSEAGEGYNEQFF. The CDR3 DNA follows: TGTGCCAGCAGTGAAGCTGGGGAGGGCTACAATGAGCAGTTCTTC.

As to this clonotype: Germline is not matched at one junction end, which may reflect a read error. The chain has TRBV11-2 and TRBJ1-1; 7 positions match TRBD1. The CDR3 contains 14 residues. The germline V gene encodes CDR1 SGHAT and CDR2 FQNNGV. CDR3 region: CASSLEGGPTEVFF. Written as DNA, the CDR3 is TGTGCCAGCAGCTTAGAAGGGGGCCCCACTGAAGTTTTCTTT.

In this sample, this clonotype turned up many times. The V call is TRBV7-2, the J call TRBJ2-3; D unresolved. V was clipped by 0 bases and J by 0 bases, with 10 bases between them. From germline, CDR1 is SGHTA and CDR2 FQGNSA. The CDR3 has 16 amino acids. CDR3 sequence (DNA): TGTGCCAGCAGCTTAGCGGCGGCCTCTAGCACAGATACGCAGTATTTT. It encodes CASSLAAASSTDTQYF.

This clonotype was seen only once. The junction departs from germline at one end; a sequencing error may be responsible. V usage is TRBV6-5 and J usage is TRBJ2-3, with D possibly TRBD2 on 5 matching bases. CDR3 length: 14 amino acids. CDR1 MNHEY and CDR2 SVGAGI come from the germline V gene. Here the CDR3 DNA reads TGTGCCGGCAGTTACAAAAACGGGGAAGCTACGCAGTATTTT. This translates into CAGSYKNGEATQYF.

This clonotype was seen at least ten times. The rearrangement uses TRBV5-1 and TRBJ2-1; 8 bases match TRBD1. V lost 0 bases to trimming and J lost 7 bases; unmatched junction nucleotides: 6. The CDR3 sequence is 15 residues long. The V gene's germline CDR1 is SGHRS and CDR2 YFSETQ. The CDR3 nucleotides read TGCGCCAGCAGCTTGGTTCAGGGGGCGGTAAATGAGCAGTTCTTC. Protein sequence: CASSLVQGAVNEQFF.

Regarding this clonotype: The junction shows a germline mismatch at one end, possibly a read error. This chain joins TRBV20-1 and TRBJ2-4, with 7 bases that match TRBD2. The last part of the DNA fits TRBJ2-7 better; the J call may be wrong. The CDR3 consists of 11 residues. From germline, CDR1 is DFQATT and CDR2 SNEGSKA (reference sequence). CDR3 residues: CSARGGSEQYF. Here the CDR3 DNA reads TGCAGTGCGAGAGGCGGGAGCGAGCAGTACTTC.

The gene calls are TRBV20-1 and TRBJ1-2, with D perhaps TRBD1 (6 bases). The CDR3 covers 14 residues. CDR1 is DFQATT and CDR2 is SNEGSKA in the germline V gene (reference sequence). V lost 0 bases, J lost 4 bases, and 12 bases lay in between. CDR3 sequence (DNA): TGCAGTGCTAGAGATCTCAGGGGAGGCTATGGCTACACCTTC. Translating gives CSARDLRGGYGYTF.

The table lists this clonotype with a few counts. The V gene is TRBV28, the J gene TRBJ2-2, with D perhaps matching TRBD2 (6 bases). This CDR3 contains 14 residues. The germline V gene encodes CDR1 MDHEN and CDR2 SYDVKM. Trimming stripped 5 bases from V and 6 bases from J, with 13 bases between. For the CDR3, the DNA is TGTGCCAGCAGTCCACAACTAGCTTCCGGGGAGCTGTTTTTT. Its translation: CASSPQLASGELFF.

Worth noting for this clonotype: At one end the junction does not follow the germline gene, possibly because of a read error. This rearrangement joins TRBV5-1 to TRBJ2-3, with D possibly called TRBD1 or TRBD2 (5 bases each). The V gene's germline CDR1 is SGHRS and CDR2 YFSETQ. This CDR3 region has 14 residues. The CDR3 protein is CACSLGTTGETQYF. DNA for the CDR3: TGCGCCTGCAGCTTGGGGACCACCGGGGAGACGCAGTATTTT.